These T cell receptor beta chains were read from a single sample in a study of neoadjuvant anti-PD-1 for oral cavity cancer. Libraries were prepared by immunoSEQ multiplex PCR; TCRdb keeps only in-frame clonotypes and omits some of them. The repertoire holds 6,000 to 8,500 clones, around 48% seen once, with roughly a quarter in the top ten. Sequencing was performed on tumor tissue, taken before nivolumab (anti-PD-1) treatment. The receptor source for this set is a person between 40 and 85 years old with oral cavity squamous cell carcinoma. The CDR3 runs from the conserved cysteine through the conserved F or W. The D gene is left open where the match is weak. Rows give clone size only sometimes, using once, few, many, or a class for an expanded clone.

>TRBJ1-1|-|TRBV5-1|-
TGCGCCAGCAGCTCCGGACAGACGACTGAAGCTTTCTTT
CASSSGQTTEAFF
>TRBJ1-5|few|TRBV28|-
TGTGCCAGCAGTTGGGGGAATCAGCCCCAGCATTTT
CASSWGNQPQHF
>TRBJ2-2|-|TRBV7-3|TRBD1
TGTGCCAGCAGCTTAGTCGGTGGACAGGGGATCACCGGGGAGCTGTTTTTT
CASSLVGGQGITGELFF
>TRBJ1-2|few|TRBV19|TRBD1
TGTGCCAGTAAACCGGGACAGGTCTATGGCTACACCTTC
CASKPGQVYGYTF
>TRBJ2-1|medium-sized|TRBV6-6|TRBD1
TGTGCCACCACGCCGGGACAGGGCACGAATGAGCAGTTCTTC
CATTPGQGTNEQFF
>TRBJ1-4|few|TRBV4-1|TRBD1
TGCGCCAGCAGCCCCACGCCCACAGGGGATGAAAAACTGTTTTTT
CASSPTPTGDEKLFF
>TRBJ2-1|-|TRBV6-6|-
TGTGCCAGCAGTTACTCAAAGGATAACTTCAATGAGCAGTTCTTC
CASSYSKDNFNEQFF
>TRBJ2-5|-|TRBV2|TRBD1
TGTGCCAGCAGGGGACAGGGGGCCGTCGAGACCCAGTACTTC
CASRGQGAVETQYF
>TRBJ2-3|-|TRBV10-1|-
TGCGCCAGCAGTGAGTCAAGGGGCCGCACAGATACGCAGTATTTT
CASSESRGRTDTQYF
>TRBJ1-5|-|TRBV19|-
TGTGCCAGTAGTATAGCTGGCGGCCTCGGTAGTCAGCCCCAGCATTTT
CASSIAGGLGSQPQHF
>TRBJ2-3|few|TRBV7-8|TRBD2
TGTGCCAGCAGTTTACTAGCGGGGGCAGGGGATACGCAGTATTTT
CASSLLAGAGDTQYF
>TRBJ2-2|-|TRBV19|-
TGTGCCAGTAGTATAGTTTCCGGGGCCACGAACACCGGGGAGCTGTTTTTT
CASSIVSGATNTGELFF
>TRBJ2-7|once|TRBV28|TRBD1
TGTGCCAGCAGTTCGGACAGGTTGGGGCCTTACGAGCAGTACTTC
CASSSDRLGPYEQYF
>TRBJ2-1|-|TRBV5-1|TRBD2
TGCGCCAGCAGCTTGGGGGGGACTAGAGTGGGTAATGAGCAGTTCTTC
CASSLGGTRVGNEQFF
>TRBJ2-3|-|TRBV6-1|TRBD2
TGTGCCAGCAGTGAGCTAGCGGGGGGGCCAGATACGCAGTATTTT
CASSELAGGPDTQYF
>TRBJ2-3|-|TRBV7-2|-
TGTGCCAGCAGCTTACTAGTGGCAGCCACAGATACGCAGTATTTT
CASSLLVAATDTQYF
>TRBJ2-1|-|TRBV7-8|-
TGTGCCAGCAGCTTTCTGTCTGGCTCCTACAATGAGCAGTTCTTC
CASSFLSGSYNEQFF
>TRBJ1-4|-|TRBV20-1|-
TGCAGTGCTTCCAATAATGAAAAACTGTTTTTT
CSASNNEKLFF
>TRBJ1-2|-|TRBV29-1|TRBD1
TGCAGCGTTGTTCGAGGACAGGGGGAAGGTGGCTACACCTTC
CSVVRGQGEGGYTF
>TRBJ1-4|once|TRBV9|-
TGTGCCAGCAGCGAGGGGAGACAGCAGAATGAAAAACTGTTTTTT
CASSEGRQQNEKLFF
>TRBJ2-7|-|TRBV18|-
TGTGCCAGCTCACCATCCGCTAGGGACTCCTACGAGCAGTACTTC
CASSPSARDSYEQYF
>TRBJ2-2|few|TRBV5-8|TRBD1
TGTGCCAGCAGGACTGGACAGGGAGGATGGACCGGGGAGCTGTTTTTT
CASRTGQGGWTGELFF
>TRBJ1-1|-|TRBV19|TRBD1
TGTGCCAGTAGTCCTCGAGACAGGGGGCGAGGGACTGAAGCTTTCTTT
CASSPRDRGRGTEAFF
>TRBJ1-5|once|TRBV4-3|TRBD1
TGCGCCAGCAGCCTACACTATAGACAGGGGGCTCAGCCCCAGCATTTT
CASSLHYRQGAQPQHF
>TRBJ2-3|-|TRBV11-2|TRBD2
TGTGCCAGCAGCCCGAGACTAGCTGCGTCTAGCACAGATACGCAGTATTTT
CASSPRLAASSTDTQYF
>TRBJ2-5|-|TRBV11-2|-
TGTGCCAGCAGCCAAATTGAACGGGGGACCCAGTACTTC
CASSQIERGTQYF
>TRBJ2-7|medium-sized|TRBV30|-
TGTGCCTGGAGTTATGTAGCTACCTCTAAGGGCGAGCAGTACTTC
CAWSYVATSKGEQYF
>TRBJ2-5|few|TRBV5-4|TRBD1
TGTGCCAGCAGCCCTCGGAGGGGTGGACAGGGAAAAGAGACCCAGTACTTC
CASSPRRGGQGKETQYF
>TRBJ1-1|-|TRBV19|-
TGTGCCAGTAGTATAGGGTACATGAACACTGAAGCTTTCTTT
CASSIGYMNTEAFF
>TRBJ2-1|-|TRBV5-6|-
TGTGCCAGCAGCTTGATGGCCATCAGCTCCTACAATGAGCAGTTCTTC
CASSLMAISSYNEQFF
>TRBJ1-3|-|TRBV2|-
TGTGCCAGCAGCTGGACTGCGGGAAACACCATATATTTT
CASSWTAGNTIYF
>TRBJ2-3|few|TRBV7-2|TRBD2
TGTGCCAGCACCCCGACGCGGGGGGGCCTCACAGATACGCAGTATTTT
CASTPTRGGLTDTQYF
>TRBJ2-1|-|TRBV13|TRBD2
TGTGCCAGCAGCTCCCAGAGACTAGCGGCTGACAATGAGCAGTTCTTC
CASSSQRLAADNEQFF
>TRBJ1-5|-|TRBV6-5|TRBD1
TGTGCCAGCAACGACAGGGCCAATCAGCCCCAGCATTTT
CASNDRANQPQHF
>TRBJ2-2|-|TRBV6-5|-
TGTGCCAGCAGTTCCGGGTACACCGGGGAGCTGTTTTTT
CASSSGYTGELFF
>TRBJ2-2|-|TRBV19|-
TGTGCCAGTAGTATCTCCAGTTTGAACACCGGGGAGCTGTTTTTT
CASSISSLNTGELFF
>TRBJ2-7|-|TRBV11-2|-
TGTGCCAGCAGGGGCGACGGGGCCTACGAGCAGTACTTC
CASRGDGAYEQYF
>TRBJ2-1|-|TRBV4-1|TRBD1
TGCGCCAGCAGCCACCCAGGGCGCAGGGGGTACAATGAGCAGTTCTTC
CASSHPGRRGYNEQFF
>TRBJ2-5|few|TRBV10-2|-
TGCGCCAGCAGTGTTGGCGGTGCCGGCCAAGAGACCCAGTACTTC
CASSVGGAGQETQYF
>TRBJ2-7|-|TRBV7-2|TRBD1
TGTGCCAGCAGTCCCGGGACAGGGGTCTACGAGCAGTACTTC
CASSPGTGVYEQYF
>TRBJ1-2|few|TRBV28|-
TGTGCCAGCCGGTTGGCTAACTATGGCTACACCTTC
CASRLANYGYTF
>TRBJ2-6|medium-sized|TRBV28|-
TGTGCCAGCAGTTTGTCGAGGGGGACTGGGGCCAACGTCCTGACTTTC
CASSLSRGTGANVLTF
>TRBJ2-1|-|TRBV6-6|TRBD1
TGTGCCAGCAGTAACGGGTGGGACAGGGGCTACAATGAGCAGTTCTTC
CASSNGWDRGYNEQFF
>TRBJ2-7|-|TRBV13|TRBD1
TGTGCCAGCAGCTTAGGCACAGGGGCCTACGAGCAGTACTTC
CASSLGTGAYEQYF
>TRBJ1-3|-|TRBV29-1|-
TGCAGCGCACAGACCAGCTCTGGAAACACCATATATTTT
CSAQTSSGNTIYF
>TRBJ1-1|few|TRBV15|TRBD1
TGTGCCACCTCCCGGGGACAGGTGAACACTGAAGCTTTCTTT
CATSRGQVNTEAFF
>TRBJ2-7|-|TRBV9|TRBD2
TGTGCCAGCAGCGTAACCGGGACTAGCGGCTACGAGCAGTACTTC
CASSVTGTSGYEQYF
>TRBJ2-5|-|TRBV28|-
TGTGCCAGCAGTTTAAAGGGGCTGGCCCAGTACTTC
CASSLKGLAQYF